The source of this T cell receptor beta chain is a study of shared clonotypes between healthy human individuals. On this clone: Its antigen remains unknown.

The CDR3 consists of 14 residues. Looked up from germline, CDR1 is SGHRS and CDR2 is YFSETQ. V lost 0 bases, J lost 7 bases, and 13 bases lay in between. Study-level points and caveats: As a rule, naive subsets had a larger estimated richness than memory subsets. An effect of sequencing depth on clonotype sharing among donors was expected.

Produced via immunoSEQ multiplex PCR; TCRdb's table is partial and in-frame only. The sample has nearly 1,000,000 clones; 76% are singletons. Sequencing input: memory CD4+ T cells sorted from blood. As to subset: CD45RA-negative fraction. The receptor was derived from a man between 18 and 29 years old in good health. The chain joins TRBV5-1 to TRBJ1-2; the D is unclear. The CDR3 DNA reads TGCGCCAGCAGCTTGGAATCCGGGAAAGGTGGCTACACCTTC. This encodes CASSLESGKGGYTF.